The 9 T cell receptor beta chains below were found in one sample sequenced in a study of CD8+ T cells in alopecia areata. After isolation, RNA underwent reverse transcription to generate cDNA as the sequencing template. Using immunoSEQ multiplex PCR, the repertoire was profiled, and TCRdb retains in-frame clones only, with some absent. The sample records about 140,000 clones, roughly 86% being singletons. Noted treatment: oral pan-JAK inhibitor, 5-10 mg twice daily. Sample: CD8+ T cells sorted from blood, taken at week 4, from a patient treated with tofacitinib. The source of these receptors is a human donor with alopecia areata.

The chain links TRBV9 to TRBJ2-1, with 9 bases fitting TRBD2. The ends lost 3 bases at V and 4 bases at J; junction bases unmatched: 8. The germline V gene has CDR1 SGDLS and CDR2 YYNGEE. This CDR3 contains 16 residues. This CDR3 is CASSDGGGRVYNEQFF. The CDR3 DNA reads TGTGCCAGCAGCGATGGGGGCGGGAGGGTTTACAATGAGCAGTTCTTC.

The V call is TRBV2, the J call TRBJ2-1; 10 bases line up with TRBD1. The V gene's germline CDR1 is SNHLY and CDR2 FYNNEI. V trimming: 11 bases; J trimming: 6 bases; junction bases outside the gene matches: 1. This CDR3 contains 11 residues. The DNA for the CDR3 is TGTGCCGGACAGGGGGGCAATGAGCAGTTCTTC. Translating it yields CAGQGGNEQFF.

The chain uses TRBV14 and TRBJ2-2; 10 positions agree with TRBD1. With V trimmed by 4 bases and J by 9 bases, 11 bases remained unmatched. There are 16 residues in the CDR3. Looked up from germline, CDR1 is SGHDN and CDR2 is FVKESK. The CDR3 protein is CASSRTGTGARRELFF. The CDR3 nucleotides are TGTGCCAGCAGCCGGACCGGGACAGGGGCCCGAAGGGAGCTGTTTTTT.

This chain connects TRBV5-6 to TRBJ2-7; D not certain. The germline V gene encodes CDR1 SGHDT and CDR2 YYEEEE. V was cut by 1 base and J by 3 bases, with 11 bases left in between. This CDR3 spans 14 amino acids. The DNA of the CDR3 is TGTGCCAGCAGCTTGTGGAGTACCAGCTACGAGCAGTACTTC. Translation gives CASSLWSTSYEQYF. The complete variable domain, with remaining parts taken from reference TRBV5-6 and TRBJ2-7, reads DAGVTQSPTHLIKTRGQQVTLRCSPKSGHDTVSWYQQALGQGPQFIFQYYEEEERQRGNFPDRFSGHQFPNYSSELNVNALLLGDSALYLCASSLWSTSYEQYFGPGTRLTVT.

The genes are TRBV4-1 and TRBJ2-1, with 8 bases that match TRBD1. Germline V gene data show CDR1 as MGHRA and CDR2 as YSYEKL. This CDR3 region has 14 residues. V lost 4 bases, J lost 7 bases, and 6 bases stayed unmatched. The chain's CDR3 is CASSLYRGINEQFF. CDR3 in DNA: TGCGCCAGCAGCCTATACAGGGGGATTAATGAGCAGTTCTTC.

This clone appeared once. The gene calls are TRBV27 and TRBJ2-1; TRBD1 aligns across 11 bases. The CDR3 covers 15 residues. Looked up from germline, CDR1 is MNHEY and CDR2 is SMNVEV (reference sequence). Trimming cost V 3 bases and J 5 bases; bases outside gene matches: 3. The CDR3 protein is CASSFGTGGHNEQFF. As DNA, the CDR3 is TGTGCCAGCAGTTTCGGGACAGGGGGACACAATGAGCAGTTCTTC.

In DNA form, the CDR3 reads TGTGCCAGCAGCTTAACGGGGGGCCCCACAGATACGCAGTATTTT. Translating it yields CASSLTGGPTDTQYF. The gene calls are TRBV7-3 and TRBJ2-3; D is tentatively TRBD1 or TRBD2 (6 bases each). This CDR3 spans 15 amino acids. The germline V and J ends were trimmed by 0 bases and 2 bases, with 9 bases remaining between them. Per the germline V gene, CDR1 is SGHTA and CDR2 is FQGTGA.

The V gene is TRBV7-8, the J gene TRBJ2-7; 12 positions agree with TRBD1. CDR3 size: 18 residues. Germline CDR1 and CDR2: SGHVS and FQNEAQ. The V segment lost 2 bases and the J segment 3 bases; nucleotides outside the gene matches: 11. The CDR3 spells CASSLLGQGADVSYEQYF. DNA of the CDR3: TGTGCCAGCAGCTTATTGGGACAGGGGGCGGATGTAAGCTACGAGCAGTACTTC. Full variable domain (outside the CDR3, taken from reference TRBV7-8 and TRBJ2-7): GAGVSQSPRYKVAKRGQDVALRCDPISGHVSLFWYQQALGQGPEFLTYFQNEAQLDKSGLPSDRFFAERPEGSVSTLKIQRTQQEDSAVYLCASSLLGQGADVSYEQYFGPGTRLTVT.

The V and J genes are TRBV4-1 and TRBJ2-7; unclear D gene. There are 14 residues in the CDR3. The ends were cut back, 0 bases at V and 3 bases at J, with 9 bases in the middle. Per germline, CDR1 MGHRA and CDR2 YSYEKL. In DNA form, the CDR3 reads TGCGCCAGCAGCCAAGAGACGGTTATCTACGAGCAGTACTTC. Its protein is CASSQETVIYEQYF.